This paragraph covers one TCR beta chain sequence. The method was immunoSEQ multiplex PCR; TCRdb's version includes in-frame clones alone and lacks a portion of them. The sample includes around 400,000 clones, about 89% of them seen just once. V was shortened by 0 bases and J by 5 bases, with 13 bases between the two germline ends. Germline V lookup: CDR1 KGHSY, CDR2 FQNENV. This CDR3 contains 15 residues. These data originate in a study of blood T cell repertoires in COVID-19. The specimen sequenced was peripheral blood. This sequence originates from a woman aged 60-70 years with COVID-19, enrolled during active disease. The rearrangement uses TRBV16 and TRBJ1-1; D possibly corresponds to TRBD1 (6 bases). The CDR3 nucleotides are TGTGCCAGCAGCCAATCAGGAGGGGGGGGGACTGAAGCTTTCTTT. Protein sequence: CASSQSGGGGTEAFF. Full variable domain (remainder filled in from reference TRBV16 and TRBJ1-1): GEEVAQTPKHLVRGEGQKAKLYCAPIKGHSYVFWYQQVLKNEFKFLISFQNENVFDETGMPKERFSAKCLPNSPCSLEIQATKLEDSAVYFCASSQSGGGGTEAFFGQGTRLTVV.